The 15 T cell receptor beta chains given below trace back to one sample, sequenced in a study of identical twins (dated by TCRdb to about 2016). The library relied on 5' RACE. The reads were generated on an Illumina HiSeq 2000. In TCRdb, the public reads were trimmed at Q25 with fastp and aligned with MiXCR, with productive beta chains retained. Rows are unified per CDR3 protein, each entry keeping the most common DNA and genes. In all, the sample holds roughly 280,000 distinct CDR3 sequences, and roughly 8.6% of those were seen once. The leading ten clones occupy 7% to 8.5% of the sample. These data are also associated with another study on yellow fever vaccine responses in identical twins.

Sequencing input: CD8+ T cells sorted from blood. Every receptor here comes from a woman aged 18-29 years in good health.

This clonotype was picked up a small number of times. This chain connects TRBV9 to TRBJ1-1; TRBD1 aligns across 7 bases. The CDR3 has 15 amino acids. V shed 3 bases, J shed 0 bases, and the junction held 5 bases outside the gene matches. The germline gives CDR1 SGDLS, CDR2 YYNGEE. CDR3 residues: CASSGRTGMNTEAFF. CDR3 DNA sequence: TGTGCCAGCAGCGGGCGGACAGGAATGAACACTGAAGCTTTCTTT.

This clonotype was seen many times. V usage is TRBV29-1 and J usage is TRBJ2-7; TRBD1 matches 9 bases. The CDR3 spans 18 residues. With 0 bases clipped from V and 3 bases from J, the junction kept 15 bases outside the gene matches. The V gene's germline CDR1 is SQVTM and CDR2 ANQGSEA. This chain's CDR3 is CSVEESDRGQLLGYEQYF. The CDR3 DNA reads as TGCAGCGTTGAAGAATCGGACAGGGGTCAACTTCTGGGCTACGAGCAGTACTTC.

In this sample, this clonotype turned up a few times. The chain uses TRBV5-8 and TRBJ2-7; no reliable D call. The CDR3 extends over 14 amino acids. V was pared by 1 base and J by 6 bases, with 14 bases between. Germline lookup yields CDR1 SGHTS and CDR2 YDEGEE. DNA of the CDR3: TGTGCCAGCAGCTTGTCGGTTTCCGGGCTCGAGCAGTACTTC. Amino acid sequence: CASSLSVSGLEQYF.

This rearrangement joins TRBV20-1 to TRBJ1-5; the D gene is possibly TRBD1 (6 bases). Trimming took off 0 bases at V and 6 bases at J, with 15 bases between the two ends. This CDR3 region has 15 residues. Germline V CDR1 and CDR2: DFQATT, SNEGSKA (reference sequence). For the CDR3, the DNA is TGCAGTGCTAGAGACCCATACGGGGGGCCTCAGCCCCAGCATTTT. Protein product: CSARDPYGGPQPQHF.

This clonotype has only a few counts. The genes are TRBV7-2 and TRBJ2-1; 11 bases align to TRBD2. The germline gives CDR1 SGHTA, CDR2 FQGNSA. Unmatched junction bases numbered 7, after V lost 1 base and J lost 8 bases. The CDR3 runs to 16 residues. This chain's CDR3 is CASSLVATSGGYEQFF. The CDR3 coding sequence is TGTGCCAGCAGCTTAGTAGCCACTAGCGGGGGCTATGAGCAGTTCTTC.

CDR3 coding DNA: TGTGCCAGCAGTTACGCCGGGACTAGAGGAGGAGATACGCAGTATTTT. This sequence encodes CASSYAGTRGGDTQYF. The V gene is TRBV6-5, the J gene TRBJ2-3; 8 positions match TRBD2. Germline values: CDR1 MNHEY, CDR2 SVGAGI. V dropped 2 bases and J dropped 5; count of bases not matched to a gene: 9. This CDR3 comprises 16 residues.

This chain connects TRBV29-1 to TRBJ1-1; 8 bases agree with TRBD1. This CDR3 contains 13 residues. V dropped 3 bases and J dropped 0; count of bases not matched to a gene: 0. The germline V gene encodes CDR1 SQVTM and CDR2 ANQGSEA. The chain's CDR3 is CSVEDRVNTEAFF. CDR3 bases: TGCAGCGTTGAGGACAGGGTGAACACTGAAGCTTTCTTT.

A few counts support this clonotype. This chain connects TRBV6-2 or TRBV6-3 to TRBJ2-7, with a weak D call TRBD1 (6 bases). With 6 bases removed from V and 2 bases from J, the gap between germline ends came to 11 bases. This CDR3 comprises 13 residues. Germline values: CDR1 MNHEY, CDR2 SVGEGT. The CDR3 loop reads CASSYRDTYEQYF. Here the CDR3 DNA reads TGTGCCAGCAGCTACCGGGACACCTACGAGCAGTACTTC.

V usage is TRBV20-1 and J usage is TRBJ2-7, with D perhaps assigned TRBD1 or TRBD2 (5 bases each). CDR1 and CDR2 (germline): DFQATT, SNEGSKA (reference sequence). The CDR3 has 12 amino acids. V was pared by 5 bases and J by 0 bases, with 8 bases between. The CDR3 sequence is CSARDLSYEQYF. DNA of the CDR3: TGCAGTGCTCGGGACCTCTCCTACGAGCAGTACTTC.

This clonotype has more than one count but fewer than ten. V gene TRBV5-6 combines with J gene TRBJ1-5, with 7 positions matching TRBD1. The V gene's germline CDR1 is SGHDT and CDR2 YYEEEE. V was pared by 4 bases and J by 2 bases, with 6 bases of the junction left unmatched. This CDR3 spans 15 amino acids. The CDR3 region has the DNA TGTGCCAGCAGCACCCGACAGGGTGGCAATCAGCCCCAGCATTTT. The encoded protein is CASSTRQGGNQPQHF. Full variable domain (missing parts from reference TRBV5-6 and TRBJ1-5): DAGVTQSPTHLIKTRGQQVTLRCSPKSGHDTVSWYQQALGQGPQFIFQYYEEEERQRGNFPDRFSGHQFPNYSSELNVNALLLGDSALYLCASSTRQGGNQPQHFGDGTRLSIL.

The table lists this clonotype with a few counts. This chain joins TRBV20-1 and TRBJ2-7, with 7 bases fitting TRBD2. V was clipped by 4 bases and J by 1 base; unmatched bases: 4. CDR1 and CDR2 from the germline V gene are DFQATT and SNEGSKA (reference sequence). The CDR3 has 13 amino acids. The CDR3 bases are TGCAGTGCTACGAGACTAGCTTCCTACGAGCAGTACTTC. This translates into CSATRLASYEQYF.

This clonotype was recorded at least ten times. This rearrangement joins TRBV7-9 to TRBJ1-5; D is ambiguous. The length of the CDR3 is 15 residues. In germline, CDR1 is SEHNR, CDR2 FQNEAQ (reference sequence). Trimming stripped 1 base from V and 3 bases from J, with 10 bases between. Here the CDR3 reads CASSLEGSLNQPQHF. CDR3 nucleotides: TGTGCCAGCAGCTTAGAAGGTAGCCTCAATCAGCCCCAGCATTTT.

The chain links TRBV29-1 to TRBJ2-7; TRBD1 is a possible D gene (6 bases). The V gene's germline CDR1 is SQVTM and CDR2 ANQGSEA. Trimming cost V 6 bases and J 2 bases, with 20 bases left between them. The CDR3 covers 15 residues. CDR3 bases: TGCAGCGTGGCCGGACAGTTTTTGGAACCCTACGAGCAGTACTTC. Its translation is CSVAGQFLEPYEQYF.

The V gene is TRBV19, the J gene TRBJ1-1; a possible D gene is TRBD1 (5 bases). Germline V gene sequence: CDR1 LNHDA, CDR2 SQIVND (reference sequence). With 6 bases removed from V and 1 base from J, the gap between germline ends came to 24 bases. There are 18 residues in the CDR3. CDR3 region: CASSYRSGPVLQNTEAFF. The DNA for the CDR3 is TGTGCCAGTAGCTATCGTTCGGGACCGGTACTTCAGAACACTGAAGCTTTCTTT.

The rearrangement joins TRBV30 to TRBJ2-3, with a weak D call TRBD2 (5 bases). Trimming cost V 4 bases and J 1 base, with 9 bases left between them. From germline, CDR1 is GTSNPN and CDR2 SVGIG (reference sequence). This CDR3 has 13 amino acids. CDR3 in DNA: TGTGCCTGGACCCCCGGGGGCACAGATACGCAGTATTTT. Protein product: CAWTPGGTDTQYF.